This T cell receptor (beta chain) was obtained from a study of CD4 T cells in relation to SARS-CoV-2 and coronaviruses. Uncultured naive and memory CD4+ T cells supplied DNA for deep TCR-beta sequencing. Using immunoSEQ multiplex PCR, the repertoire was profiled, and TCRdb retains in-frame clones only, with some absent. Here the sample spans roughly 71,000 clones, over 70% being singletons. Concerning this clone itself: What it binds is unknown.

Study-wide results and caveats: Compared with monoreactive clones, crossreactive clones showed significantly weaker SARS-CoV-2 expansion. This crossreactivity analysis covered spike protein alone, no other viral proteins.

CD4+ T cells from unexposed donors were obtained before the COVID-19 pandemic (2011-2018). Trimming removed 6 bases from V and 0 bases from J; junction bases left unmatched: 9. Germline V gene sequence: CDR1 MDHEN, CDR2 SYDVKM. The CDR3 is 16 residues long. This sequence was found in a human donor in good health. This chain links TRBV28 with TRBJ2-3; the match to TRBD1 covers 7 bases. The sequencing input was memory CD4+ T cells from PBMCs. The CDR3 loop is CASSTQTGSSTDTQYF. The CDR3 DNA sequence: TGTGCCAGCAGCACTCAGACAGGGAGTAGCACAGATACGCAGTATTTT. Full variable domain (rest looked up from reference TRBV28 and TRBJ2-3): DVKVTQSSRYLVKRTGEKVFLECVQDMDHENMFWYRQDPGLGLRLIYFSYDVKMKEKGDIPEGYSVSREKKERFSLILESASTNQTSMYLCASSTQTGSSTDTQYFGPGTRLTVL.